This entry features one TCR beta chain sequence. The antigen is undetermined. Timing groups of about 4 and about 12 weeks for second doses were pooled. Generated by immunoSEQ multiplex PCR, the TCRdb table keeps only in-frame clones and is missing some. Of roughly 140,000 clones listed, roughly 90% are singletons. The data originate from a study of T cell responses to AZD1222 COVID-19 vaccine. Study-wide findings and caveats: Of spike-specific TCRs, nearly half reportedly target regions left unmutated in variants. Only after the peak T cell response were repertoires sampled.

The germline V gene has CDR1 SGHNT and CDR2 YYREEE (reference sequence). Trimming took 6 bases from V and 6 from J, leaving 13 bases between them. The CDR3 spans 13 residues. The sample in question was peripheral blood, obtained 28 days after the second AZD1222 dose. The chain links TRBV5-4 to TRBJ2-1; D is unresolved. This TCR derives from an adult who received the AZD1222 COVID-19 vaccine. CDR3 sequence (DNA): TGTGCCAGCACCCTAGGGAATACCAATGAGCAGTTCTTC. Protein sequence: CASTLGNTNEQFF.